This T cell receptor beta chain was retrieved from a study of response to subunit inactivated influenza vaccine. As for this clonotype: Its antigen remains unidentified.

One entry per CDR3 protein results from TCRdb running MiXCR on the RT-PCR reads. The sample carries 450,000 to 700,000 distinct CDR3 sequences, about 14% recorded once. Germline-derived CDR1 and CDR2 are MGHRA and YSYEKL. V was clipped by 0 bases and J by 4 bases, with 7 bases between them. This CDR3 is built from 13 residues. Overall study results and limits: It was the authors' suggestion that each seasonal influenza vaccination recruits few new T cells.

The sample in question was PBMCs from blood, obtained 12 days after vaccination. This chain uses TRBV4-1 with TRBJ2-7; D possibly corresponds to TRBD1 (5 bases). The sequence came from a man aged 45 to 65 who received an inactivated influenza vaccine. The DNA for the CDR3 is TGCGCCAGCAGCCAAGAGACAGAGTACGAGCAGTACTTC. Protein product: CASSQETEYEQYF.